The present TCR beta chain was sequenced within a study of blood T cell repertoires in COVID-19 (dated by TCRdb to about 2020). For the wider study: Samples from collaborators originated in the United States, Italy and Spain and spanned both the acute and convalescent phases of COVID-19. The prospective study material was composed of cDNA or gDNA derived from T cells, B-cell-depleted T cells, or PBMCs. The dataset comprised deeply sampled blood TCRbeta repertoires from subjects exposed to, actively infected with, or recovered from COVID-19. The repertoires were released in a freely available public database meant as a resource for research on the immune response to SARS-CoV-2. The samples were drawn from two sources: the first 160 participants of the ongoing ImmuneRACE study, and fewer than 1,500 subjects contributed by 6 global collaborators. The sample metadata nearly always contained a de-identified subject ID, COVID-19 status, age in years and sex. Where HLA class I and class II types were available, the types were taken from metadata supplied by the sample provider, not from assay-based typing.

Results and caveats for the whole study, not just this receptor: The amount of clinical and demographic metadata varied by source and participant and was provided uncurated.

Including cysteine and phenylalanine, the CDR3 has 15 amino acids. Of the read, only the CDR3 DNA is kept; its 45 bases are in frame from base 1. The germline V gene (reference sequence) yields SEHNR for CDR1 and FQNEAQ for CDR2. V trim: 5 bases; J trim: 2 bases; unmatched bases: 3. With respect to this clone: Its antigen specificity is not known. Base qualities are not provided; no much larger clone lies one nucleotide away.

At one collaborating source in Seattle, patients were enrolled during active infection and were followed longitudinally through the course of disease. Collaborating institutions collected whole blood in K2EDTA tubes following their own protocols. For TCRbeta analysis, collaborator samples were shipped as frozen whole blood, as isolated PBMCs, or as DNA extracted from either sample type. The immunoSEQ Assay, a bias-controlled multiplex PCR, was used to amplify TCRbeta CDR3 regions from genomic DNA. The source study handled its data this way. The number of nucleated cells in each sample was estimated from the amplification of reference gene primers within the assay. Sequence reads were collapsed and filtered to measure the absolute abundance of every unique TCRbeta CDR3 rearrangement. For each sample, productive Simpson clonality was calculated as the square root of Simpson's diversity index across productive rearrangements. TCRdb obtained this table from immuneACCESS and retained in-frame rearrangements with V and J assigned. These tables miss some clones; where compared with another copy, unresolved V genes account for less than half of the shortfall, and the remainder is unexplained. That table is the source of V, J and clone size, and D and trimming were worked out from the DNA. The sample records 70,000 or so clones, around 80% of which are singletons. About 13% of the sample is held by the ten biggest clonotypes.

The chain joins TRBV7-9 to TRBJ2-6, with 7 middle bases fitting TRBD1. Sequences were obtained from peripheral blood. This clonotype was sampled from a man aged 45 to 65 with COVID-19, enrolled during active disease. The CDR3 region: CASSPTGAGANVLTF. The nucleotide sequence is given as TGTGCCAGCAGCCCCACAGGGGCTGGGGCCAACGTCCTGACTTTC.